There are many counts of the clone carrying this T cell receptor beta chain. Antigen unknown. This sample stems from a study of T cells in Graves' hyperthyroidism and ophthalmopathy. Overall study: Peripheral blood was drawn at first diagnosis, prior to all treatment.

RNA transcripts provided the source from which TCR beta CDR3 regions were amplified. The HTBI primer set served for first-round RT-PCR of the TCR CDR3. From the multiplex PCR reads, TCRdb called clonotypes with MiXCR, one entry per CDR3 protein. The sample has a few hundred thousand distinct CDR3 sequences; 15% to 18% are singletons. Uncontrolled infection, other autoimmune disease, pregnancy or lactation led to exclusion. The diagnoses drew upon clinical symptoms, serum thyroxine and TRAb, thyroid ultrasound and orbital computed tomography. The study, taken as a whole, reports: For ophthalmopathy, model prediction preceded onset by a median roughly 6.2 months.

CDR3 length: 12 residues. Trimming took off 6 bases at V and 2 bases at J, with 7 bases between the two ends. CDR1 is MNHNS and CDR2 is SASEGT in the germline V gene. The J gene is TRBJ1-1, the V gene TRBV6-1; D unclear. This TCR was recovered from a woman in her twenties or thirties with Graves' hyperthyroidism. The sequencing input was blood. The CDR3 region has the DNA TGTGCCAGCAGCCGCGGAAACACTGAAGCTTTCTTT. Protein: CASSRGNTEAFF.